This TCR beta chain is from a study of shared clonotypes between healthy human individuals (dated by TCRdb to between 2020 and 2021). Background on the whole study: A few men and a couple of women, aged 18 to 49 years, made up the cohort. For each donor, three plates each were used for CD4 naive and CD4 memory, two plates were used for CD8 naive, and one plate was used for CD8 memory. The study deeply sequenced blood TCR repertoires of about five healthy adults to estimate repertoire size and the extent of clonotype sharing between individuals. Different laboratories and diverse techniques were used to prepare libraries and sequence TCR repertoires, to increase sequencing depth and limit assay-specific biases. Leukapheresis yielded between about 0.8 and 8.9 billion PBMCs per donor. Overall results and qualifications from the work: About 4.5% of naive CD4, around 3.6% of naive CD8, about 2.1% of memory CD4, and about 0.4% of memory CD8 clonotypes were shared across a few donors. Pairwise subsampling indicated that sequencing depth was expected to affect the degree of clonotype sharing among donors. Rarefaction of sorted-subset datasets indicated incomplete sequencing despite the large sequencing depth. Compared with non-shared clonotypes, clonotypes shared by all four sorted-subset donors had higher generation probabilities. Because the study included only a small number of donors, the genetic and exposure-history diversity represented was limited. Sampling was restricted to blood, and TCR repertoires in tissue are likely to differ from TCR repertoires in blood. Larger estimated clonotype richness was generally found for naive subsets than for memory subsets.

Concerning this clone itself: No antigen is known for it. Per-base quality was not reported, and no clone a single base away is much larger than it.

According to the germline V gene (reference sequence), CDR1 reads MNHEY and CDR2 reads SMNVEV. Unmatched junction bases come to 14, with V trimmed by 2 bases and J by 0 bases. Inclusive of the bounding cysteine and phenylalanine, the CDR3 is 19 residues long. Just the 57-base CDR3 DNA is kept, in frame starting at base 1. Using the deep immunoSEQ assay, TCR CDR3 regions were amplified from genomic DNA by multiplex PCR. Extracted genomic DNA from each cell subset was spread evenly across all wells of several immunoSEQ 96-well plates, with each plate serving as a replicate. For sorted subsets, approximately 0.2 ug of genomic DNA, equivalent to around 29,000 T cell genomes, went into each replicate PCR. Purified libraries were measured with a Qubit 3.0 fluorometer, size-checked on a Bioanalyzer 2100, and measured again with the KAPA Library Quantification kit. Every immunoSEQ 96-well plate was sequenced on a separate single-read 150-cycle Illumina NextSeq 550 flow cell. Under the source paper's analysis protocol: Because only junctional sequences without quality scores were contained in the immunoSEQ output, filtering matching that applied to full-length reads could not be performed. Sequences were annotated with PyIR, a Python wrapper for IgBLAST v1.9, using IMGT germline references to assign V/J genes and CDR3. Reads with weak V/J assignments (E-value above 1e-6), missing CDR3, stop codons, out-of-frame junctions, or ambiguous translated residues were removed. V3J clonotypes were defined as sequences sharing the same inferred V gene, J gene, and CDR3 amino acid sequence. Percentage overlap between repertoires was computed as shared unique clonotypes divided by the size of the smaller repertoire. Repertoire richness was assessed with RTK rarefaction, the Chao1 estimator, and Recon v2.1 estimates of unobserved clonotypes. Generation probabilities were computed with OLGA for all TCRbeta clonotypes obtained by the gDNA method from several donors. Drawn from immuneACCESS, this table holds only the in-frame rearrangements with V and J called that TCRdb kept. Clones are partly lost; checked studies trace under half to an unresolved V gene and leave the rest unexplained. V and J calls and clone size follow that table, whereas D and trimming were derived from the DNA. This sample lists about 680,000 clones; around three quarters were detected once. The ten largest clonotypes hold 1.5% to 2% of the sample.

Donors were healthy HIV-negative adults with no recently reported acute infections or vaccinations. All donors were Caucasian adults living in Nashville, Tennessee, USA. CD4+ T cells were enriched through magnetic negative selection, after which naive cells were positively selected on CD45RA and the remaining negative fraction served as the memory subset. After blood collection by leukapheresis, PBMCs were isolated using Ficoll-Histopaque density gradient centrifugation and then cryopreserved in the vapor phase of liquid nitrogen. Analytical flow cytometry was used to check the purity and quantity of each magnetically sorted T cell population. Genomic DNA was isolated from every sorted fraction and measured by UV absorbance on a Nanodrop 2000c.

The material sequenced was memory CD4+ T cells sorted from blood. The sample's cell subset or site, from its label and the paper: CD45RA-negative fraction. This chain is built from TRBV27 and TRBJ2-3, and 7 junction bases match TRBD1. The receptor comes from a woman aged 30 to 39 in good health. The nucleotide sequence reads TGTGCCAGCAGTTTACGCTTTCTGTTCACAGGGGCTAGCACAGATACGCAGTATTTT. This gives the protein CASSLRFLFTGASTDTQYF.